The source of this T cell receptor (beta chain) is a study of T cells in Graves' hyperthyroidism and ophthalmopathy. Authors of the study amplified TCR beta CDR3 regions from RNA transcripts. HTBI primers were used for first-round RT-PCR of the TCR CDR3. TCRdb independently ran MiXCR on the multiplex PCR reads; one entry per CDR3 protein. The sample carries around 720,000 distinct CDR3 sequences, approximately 40% recorded once. V lost 0 bases and J 13 bases, leaving 7 bases between the germline ends. CDR1 is DFQATT and CDR2 is SNEGSKA in the germline V gene (reference sequence). The CDR3 has 10 amino acids.

Sequenced input: blood. V usage is TRBV20-1 and J usage is TRBJ1-5; no clear D. This clonotype was obtained from a woman aged 40 to 50 with Graves' hyperthyroidism. The chain's CDR3 is CSARDHSQHF. In nucleotides, the CDR3 is TGCAGTGCTAGAGATCATTCTCAGCATTTT.